A selection of T cell receptor beta chains follows, all from one sample in a study of blood T cell repertoires in COVID-19. Only in-frame clones appear in the TCRdb table, and some are missing; sequencing was by immunoSEQ multiplex PCR. The sample shows roughly 350,000 clones, 87% of them seen only once. Sequences were obtained from peripheral blood. These receptor sequences come from a woman aged 45 to 65 with COVID-19, enrolled during active disease. CDR3s include the opening cysteine and the closing phenylalanine or tryptophan. D genes are given only for firm matches. Clone size, where shown, is once, few, many, or a class for clones that have expanded.

clone_size j_call d_call v_call cdr3_nt cdr3_aa
. TRBJ2-3 TRBD1 TRBV5-1 TGCGCCAGCAGCATGCGGACAGGGGGGAGCACAGATACGCAGTATTTT CASSMRTGGSTDTQYF
. TRBJ2-3 TRBD2 TRBV19 TGTGCCAGTAGTAAGGGGTCGGCTAGCGGGACAACTAGCGCAGATACGCAGTATTTT CASSKGSASGTTSADTQYF
. TRBJ2-2 TRBD1 TRBV18 TGTGCCAGCTCACCACCGGGTGTTCGGACAGGGAGGAACACCGGGGAGCTGTTTTTT CASSPPGVRTGRNTGELFF
. TRBJ1-2 . TRBV30 TGTGCCTGGAGTGCAGGGTTCGGCTATGGCTACACCTTC CAWSAGFGYGYTF
few TRBJ2-7 TRBD1 TRBV19 TGTGCCAGTAGTCACGGGACAGGGCCCTACGAGCAGTACTTC CASSHGTGPYEQYF
. TRBJ1-1 . TRBV6-5 TGTGCCAGCAGTCCCTATAGACAGAGGAACACTGAAGCTTTCTTT CASSPYRQRNTEAFF
. TRBJ1-3 . TRBV4-2 TGTGCCAGCAGCCAAAGCGTGGCCCCCAGGGTCAGCTCTGGAAACACCATATATTTT CASSQSVAPRVSSGNTIYF
. TRBJ2-3 . TRBV30 TGTGCCTGGAGTCTCATGGGACACAGAACAGATACGCAGTATTTT CAWSLMGHRTDTQYF
. TRBJ2-7 TRBD2 TRBV6-5 TGTGCCAGTACTTCAGCGGGAGGGGGAATCTACGAGCAGTACTTC CASTSAGGGIYEQYF
. TRBJ2-7 . TRBV7-9 TGTGCCAGCAGCTTCACCCCAGCGAGGGAGCAGTACTTC CASSFTPAREQYF
. TRBJ1-3 TRBD1 TRBV7-9 TGTGCCAGCAGCTTAGGGCCCGACAGGGGGCTTGGAAACACCATATATTTT CASSLGPDRGLGNTIYF
once TRBJ1-4 . TRBV6-2/TRBV6-3 TGTGCCAGCAGTTACTCGATTACAGACCGCCGAGTTAATGAAAAACTGTTTTTT CASSYSITDRRVNEKLFF
. TRBJ2-1 . TRBV6-5 TGTGCCAGCCGGCCCGGCGGGACGACCTACAATGAGCAGTTCTTC CASRPGGTTYNEQFF
. TRBJ1-2 . TRBV3-1/TRBV3-2 TGTGCCAGCAGCCAATATCGCCGGGAGCGTGGAAGGACTAACTATGGCTACACCTTC CASSQYRRERGRTNYGYTF
. TRBJ2-3 TRBD2 TRBV19 TGTGCCAGTAGTATGATAGCGGGAGCGGCAGATACGCAGTATTTT CASSMIAGAADTQYF
once TRBJ1-1 . TRBV1 TGCACCAGCAGCCAAGTTATCACAGGGGGCGCGGGGACTGAAGCTTTCTTT CTSSQVITGGAGTEAFF